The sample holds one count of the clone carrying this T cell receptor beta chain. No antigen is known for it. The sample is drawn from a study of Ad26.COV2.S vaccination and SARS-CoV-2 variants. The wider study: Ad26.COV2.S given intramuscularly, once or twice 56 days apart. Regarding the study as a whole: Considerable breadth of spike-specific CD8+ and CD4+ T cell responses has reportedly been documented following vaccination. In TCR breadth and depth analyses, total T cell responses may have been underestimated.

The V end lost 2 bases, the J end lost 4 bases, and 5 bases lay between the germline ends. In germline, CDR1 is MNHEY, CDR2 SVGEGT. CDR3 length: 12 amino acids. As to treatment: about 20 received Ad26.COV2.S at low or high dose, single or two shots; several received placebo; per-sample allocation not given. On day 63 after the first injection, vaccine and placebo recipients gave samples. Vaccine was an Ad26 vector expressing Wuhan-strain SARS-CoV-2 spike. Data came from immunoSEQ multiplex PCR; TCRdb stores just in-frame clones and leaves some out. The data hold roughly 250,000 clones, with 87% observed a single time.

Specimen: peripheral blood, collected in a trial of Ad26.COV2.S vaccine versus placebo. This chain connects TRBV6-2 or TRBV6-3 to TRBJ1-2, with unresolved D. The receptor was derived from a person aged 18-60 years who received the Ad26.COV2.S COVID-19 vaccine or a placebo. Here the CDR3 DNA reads TGTGCCAGCAGTTACGGAGTCTATGGCTACACCTTC. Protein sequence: CASSYGVYGYTF.